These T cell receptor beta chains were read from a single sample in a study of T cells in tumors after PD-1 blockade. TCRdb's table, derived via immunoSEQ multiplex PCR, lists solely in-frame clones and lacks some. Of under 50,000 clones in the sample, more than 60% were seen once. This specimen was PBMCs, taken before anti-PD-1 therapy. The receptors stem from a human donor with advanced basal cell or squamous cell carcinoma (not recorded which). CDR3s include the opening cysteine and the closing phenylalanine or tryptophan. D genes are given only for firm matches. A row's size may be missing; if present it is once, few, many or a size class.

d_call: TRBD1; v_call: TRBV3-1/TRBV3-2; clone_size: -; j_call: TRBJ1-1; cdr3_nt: TGTGCCAGCAGCCACGGGACAGCTGAAGCTTTCTTT; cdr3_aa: CASSHGTAEAFF
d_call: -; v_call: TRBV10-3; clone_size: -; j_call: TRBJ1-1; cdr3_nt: TGCGCCATCAGTGAGTCGGGCACTGAAGCTTTCTTT; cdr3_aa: CAISESGTEAFF
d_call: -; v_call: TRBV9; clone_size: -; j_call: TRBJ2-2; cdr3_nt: TGTGCCAGCAGCGTAGAACAGGCGAACACCGGGGAGCTGTTTTTT; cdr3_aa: CASSVEQANTGELFF
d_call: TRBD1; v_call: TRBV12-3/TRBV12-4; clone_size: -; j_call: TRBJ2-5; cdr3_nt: TGTGCCAGCAGGGTGGGACAGAGAGAGACCCAGTACTTC; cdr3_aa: CASRVGQRETQYF
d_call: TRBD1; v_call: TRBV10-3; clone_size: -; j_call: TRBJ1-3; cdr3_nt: TGTGCCATCAGAGAGACAGGGGGCTTTGGAAACACCATATATTTT; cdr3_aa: CAIRETGGFGNTIYF
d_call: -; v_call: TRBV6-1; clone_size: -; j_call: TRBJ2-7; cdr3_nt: TGTGCCAGCAGTGAACCCAGCACCTACGAGCAGTACTTC; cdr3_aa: CASSEPSTYEQYF
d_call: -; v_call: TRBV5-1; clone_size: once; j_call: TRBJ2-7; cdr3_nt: TGCGCCAGCAGCCGCGGGACAGACTACGAGCAGTACTTC; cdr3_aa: CASSRGTDYEQYF
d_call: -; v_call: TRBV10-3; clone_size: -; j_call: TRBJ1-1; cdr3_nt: TGTGCCATCAGTGAACCGACGAACACTGAAGCTTTCTTT; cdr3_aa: CAISEPTNTEAFF
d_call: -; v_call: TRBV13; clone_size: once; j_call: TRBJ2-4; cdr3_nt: TGTGCCAGCAGCTTATCGGTCCGGAACATTCAGTACTTC; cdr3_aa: CASSLSVRNIQYF
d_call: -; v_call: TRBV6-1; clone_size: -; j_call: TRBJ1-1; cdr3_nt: TGTGCCAGCAGTGAAGTAGGGAACACTGAAGCTTTCTTT; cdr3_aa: CASSEVGNTEAFF
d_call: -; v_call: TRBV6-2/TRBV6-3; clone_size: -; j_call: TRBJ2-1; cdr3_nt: TGTGCCAGCAGTTACACTTTTGAGCAGTTCTTC; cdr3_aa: CASSYTFEQFF
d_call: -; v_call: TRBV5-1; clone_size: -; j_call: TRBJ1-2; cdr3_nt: TGCGCCAGCAGCTTACAAGGGATGTCAAACTATGGCTACACCTTC; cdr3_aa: CASSLQGMSNYGYTF
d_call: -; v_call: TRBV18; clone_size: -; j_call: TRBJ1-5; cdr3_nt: TGTGCCAGCTCACCAGCAACAACAGGCTTGGATCAGCCCCAGCATTTT; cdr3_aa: CASSPATTGLDQPQHF
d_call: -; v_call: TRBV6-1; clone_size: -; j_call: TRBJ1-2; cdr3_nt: TGTGCCAGCAGTGCCACAGGGTCTGGAGCATTGGGCGGCTACACCTTC; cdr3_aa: CASSATGSGALGGYTF
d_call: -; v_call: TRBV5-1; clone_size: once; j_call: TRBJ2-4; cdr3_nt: TGCGCCAGCAGCTTGGGGGCGGGGAGGAACATTCAGTACTTC; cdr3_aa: CASSLGAGRNIQYF
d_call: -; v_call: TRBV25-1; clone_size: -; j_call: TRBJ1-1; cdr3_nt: TGTGCCAGCAGTGAATTAGGGATCGGCACTGAAGCTTTCTTT; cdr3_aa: CASSELGIGTEAFF
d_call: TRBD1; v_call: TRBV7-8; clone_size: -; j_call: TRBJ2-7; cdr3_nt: TGTGCCAGCAGCATATCCCCCGGCCAGGACAGGGGCCACGAGCAGTACTTC; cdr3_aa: CASSISPGQDRGHEQYF
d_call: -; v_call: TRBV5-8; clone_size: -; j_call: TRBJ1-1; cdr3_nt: TGTGCCAGCAGCTTAAGGGAGAACACTGAAGCTTTCTTT; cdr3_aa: CASSLRENTEAFF
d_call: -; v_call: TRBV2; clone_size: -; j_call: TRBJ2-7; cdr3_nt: TGTGCCAGCAGTAGGGGGGCGTCCTACGAGCAGTACTTC; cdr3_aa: CASSRGASYEQYF
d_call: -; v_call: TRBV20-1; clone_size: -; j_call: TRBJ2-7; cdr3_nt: TGCAGTGCTGCCCGGGCCTACGAGCAGTACTTC; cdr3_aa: CSAARAYEQYF
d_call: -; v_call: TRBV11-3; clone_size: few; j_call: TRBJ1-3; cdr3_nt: TGTGCCAGCAGCCCGGGTGGGGCCGGGCGTGGAAACACCATATATTTT; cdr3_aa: CASSPGGAGRGNTIYF
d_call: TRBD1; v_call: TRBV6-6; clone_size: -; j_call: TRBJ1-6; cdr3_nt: TGTGCCAGCAACGCGGGACAGGGTCCCTTTCCCCTCCACTTT; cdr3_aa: CASNAGQGPFPLHF
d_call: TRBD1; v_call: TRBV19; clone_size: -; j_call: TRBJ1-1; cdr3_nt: TGTGCCAGCATTGTTGGACAGGGGAACACTGAAGCTTTCTTT; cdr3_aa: CASIVGQGNTEAFF
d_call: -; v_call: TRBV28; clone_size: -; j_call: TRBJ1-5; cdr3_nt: TGTGCCAGCAGTTCCTCCGAGGGCAATCAGCCCCAGCATTTT; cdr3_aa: CASSSSEGNQPQHF
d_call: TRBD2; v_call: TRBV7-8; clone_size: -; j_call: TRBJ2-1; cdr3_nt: TGTGCCAGCAGCCGAGGGACTAGCAATGAGCAGTTCTTC; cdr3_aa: CASSRGTSNEQFF
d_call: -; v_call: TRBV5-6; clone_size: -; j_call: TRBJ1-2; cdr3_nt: TGTGCCAGCAGCCCCGGACAGCGAAAGGGTTCTGGCTACACCTTC; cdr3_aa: CASSPGQRKGSGYTF
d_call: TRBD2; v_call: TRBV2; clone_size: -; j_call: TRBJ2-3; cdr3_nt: TGTGCCAGCAGTTTTCCTAGCGGGGGCACAGATACGCAGTATTTT; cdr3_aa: CASSFPSGGTDTQYF
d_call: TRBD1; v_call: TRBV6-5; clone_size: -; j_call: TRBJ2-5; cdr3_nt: TGTGCCAGCAGTTACGGGACAGGGGGCATTGAGACCCAGTACTTC; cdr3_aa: CASSYGTGGIETQYF
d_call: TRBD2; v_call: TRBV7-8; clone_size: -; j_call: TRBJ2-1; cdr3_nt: TGTGCCAGCACCACCGCTGGGAGGGGATCAGGGGAGCAGTTCTTC; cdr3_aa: CASTTAGRGSGEQFF
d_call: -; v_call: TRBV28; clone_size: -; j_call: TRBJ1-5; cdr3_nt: TGTGCCAGCACTCCGGGACCTGTCAGTTATCAGCATTTT; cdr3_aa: CASTPGPVSYQHF
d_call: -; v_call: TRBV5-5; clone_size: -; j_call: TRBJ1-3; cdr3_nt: TGTGCCAGCAGCTTGGAGTCGCGGGACACCATATATTTT; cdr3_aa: CASSLESRDTIYF
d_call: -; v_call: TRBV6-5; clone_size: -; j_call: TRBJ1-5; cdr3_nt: TGTGCCAGCGCTGCCGGGGTTGTCAATCAGCCCCAGCATTTT; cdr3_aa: CASAAGVVNQPQHF
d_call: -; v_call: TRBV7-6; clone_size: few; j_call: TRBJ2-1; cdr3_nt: TGTGCCAGCAGCAAACGACTCTTGGCCTACAATGAGCAGTTCTTC; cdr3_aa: CASSKRLLAYNEQFF
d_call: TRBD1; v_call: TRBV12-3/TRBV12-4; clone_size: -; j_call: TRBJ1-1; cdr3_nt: TGTGCCAGCATAACAGGGGGGGACACTGAAGCTTTCTTT; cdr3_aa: CASITGGDTEAFF
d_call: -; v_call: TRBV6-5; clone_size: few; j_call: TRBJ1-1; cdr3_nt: TGTGCCAGCAGTCACAGGGACACTGAAGCTTTCTTT; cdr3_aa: CASSHRDTEAFF
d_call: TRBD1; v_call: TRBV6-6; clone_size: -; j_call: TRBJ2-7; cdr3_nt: TGTGCCAGCAGTTACCCTTCGGGACAGGGGTTCTACGAGCAGTACTTC; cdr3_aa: CASSYPSGQGFYEQYF
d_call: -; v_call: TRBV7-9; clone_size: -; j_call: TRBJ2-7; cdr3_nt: TGTGCCAGCAGCTTAGCGAAGACCCACGAGCAGTACTTC; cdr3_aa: CASSLAKTHEQYF
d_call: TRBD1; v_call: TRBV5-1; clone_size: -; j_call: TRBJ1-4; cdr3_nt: TGCGCCAGCAGCGTCGGGACAGGGGATGAAAAACTGTTTTTT; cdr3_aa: CASSVGTGDEKLFF
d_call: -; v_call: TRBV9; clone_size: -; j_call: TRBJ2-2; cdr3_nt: TGTGCCAGCAGCGAGACCCCTCAAGTCGAGGAGCTGTTTTTT; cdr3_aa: CASSETPQVEELFF
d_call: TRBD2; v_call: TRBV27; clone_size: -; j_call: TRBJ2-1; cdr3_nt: TGTGCCAGCAGTTTAAGAGCGACTAGCGGGAGAGGGGGCGAGTGGTTCTTC; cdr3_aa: CASSLRATSGRGGEWFF
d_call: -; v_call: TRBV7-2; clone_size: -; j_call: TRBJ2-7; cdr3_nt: TGTGCCAGCGGCAGATTGGCAGGGGGGACCTACGAGCAGTACTTC; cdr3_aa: CASGRLAGGTYEQYF
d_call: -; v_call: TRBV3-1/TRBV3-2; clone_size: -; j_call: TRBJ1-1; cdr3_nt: TGTGCCAGCAGCCAAGAAAGAGGTAAAGCTTTCTTT; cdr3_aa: CASSQERGKAFF
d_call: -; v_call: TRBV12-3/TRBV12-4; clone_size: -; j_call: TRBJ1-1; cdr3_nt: TGTGCCAGCAGTTTTCGGGCCAGTGAAGCTTTCTTT; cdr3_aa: CASSFRASEAFF
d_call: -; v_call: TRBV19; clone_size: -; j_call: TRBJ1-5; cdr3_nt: TGTGCCAGCCGTGACAGCGGTGGATCTCAGCCCCAGCATTTT; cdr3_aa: CASRDSGGSQPQHF
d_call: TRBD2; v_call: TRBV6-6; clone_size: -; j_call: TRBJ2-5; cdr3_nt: TGTGCCAGCAGTCCGTACTATACTCTTCTAGCGGGGGGGCCGCAAGAGACCCAGTACTTC; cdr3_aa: CASSPYYTLLAGGPQETQYF
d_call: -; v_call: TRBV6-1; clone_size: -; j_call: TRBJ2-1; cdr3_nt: TGTGCCAGCAGTGAACAGGCGATCTCCTACAATGAGCAGTTCTTC; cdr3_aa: CASSEQAISYNEQFF
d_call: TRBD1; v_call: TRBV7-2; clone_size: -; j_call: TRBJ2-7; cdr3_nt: TGTGCCAGCAGCAAGGACAGGATCCGGTCCTACGAGCAGTACTTC; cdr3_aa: CASSKDRIRSYEQYF
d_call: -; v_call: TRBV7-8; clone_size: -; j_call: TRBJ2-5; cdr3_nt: TGTGCCAGCAGCTTAAGTCGGTGGAAAGAGACCCAGTACTTC; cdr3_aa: CASSLSRWKETQYF
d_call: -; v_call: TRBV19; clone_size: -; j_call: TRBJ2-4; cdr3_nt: TGTGCCAGTAGACCCCCGGGGTTTGGAAACATTCAGTACTTC; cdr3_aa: CASRPPGFGNIQYF
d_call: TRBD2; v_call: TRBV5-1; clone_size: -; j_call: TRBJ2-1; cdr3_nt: TGCGCCAGCAGCTCGCGGGAGAATGAGCAGTTCTTC; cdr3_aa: CASSSRENEQFF
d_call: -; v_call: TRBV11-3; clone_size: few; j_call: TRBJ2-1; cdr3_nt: TGTGCCAGCAGCTTGGTGTTTTACGGAAGCTCCTACAATGAGCAGTTCTTC; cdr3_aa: CASSLVFYGSSYNEQFF
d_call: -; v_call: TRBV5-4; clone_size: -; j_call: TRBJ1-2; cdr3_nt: TGTGCCAGCAGCTTGGACCAGGTGACCGGCTACACCTTC; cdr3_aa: CASSLDQVTGYTF
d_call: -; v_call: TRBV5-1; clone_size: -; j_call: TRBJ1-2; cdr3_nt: TGCGCCAGCACTCTGGAGGACAGCTTGATCGGGGGCTACACCTTC; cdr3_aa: CASTLEDSLIGGYTF
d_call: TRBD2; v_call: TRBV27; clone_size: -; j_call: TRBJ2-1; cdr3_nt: TGTGCCAGCAGTCGGACTAGCGGGGGTGGTGAGCAGTTCTTC; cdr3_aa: CASSRTSGGGEQFF